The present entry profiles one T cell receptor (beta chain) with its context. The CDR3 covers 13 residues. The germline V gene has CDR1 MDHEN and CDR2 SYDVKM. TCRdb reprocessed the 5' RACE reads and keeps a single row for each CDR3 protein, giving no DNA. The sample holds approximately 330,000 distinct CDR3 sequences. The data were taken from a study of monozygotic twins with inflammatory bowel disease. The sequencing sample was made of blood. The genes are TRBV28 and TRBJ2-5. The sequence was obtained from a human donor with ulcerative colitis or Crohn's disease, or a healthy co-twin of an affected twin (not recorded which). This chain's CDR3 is CASTIDGRETQYF.